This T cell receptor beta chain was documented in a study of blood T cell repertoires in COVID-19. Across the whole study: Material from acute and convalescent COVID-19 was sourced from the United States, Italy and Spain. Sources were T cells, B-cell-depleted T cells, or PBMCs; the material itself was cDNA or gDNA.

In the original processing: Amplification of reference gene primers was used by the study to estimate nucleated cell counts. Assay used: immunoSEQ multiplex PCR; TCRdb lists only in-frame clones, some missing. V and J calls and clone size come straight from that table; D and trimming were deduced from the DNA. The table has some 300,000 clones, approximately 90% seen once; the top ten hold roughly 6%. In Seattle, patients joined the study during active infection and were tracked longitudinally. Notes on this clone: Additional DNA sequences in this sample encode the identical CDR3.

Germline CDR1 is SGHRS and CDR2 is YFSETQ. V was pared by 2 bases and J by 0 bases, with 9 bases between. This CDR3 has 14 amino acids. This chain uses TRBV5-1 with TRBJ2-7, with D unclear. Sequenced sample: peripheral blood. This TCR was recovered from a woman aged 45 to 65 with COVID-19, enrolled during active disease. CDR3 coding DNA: TGCGCCAGCAGCTTTTCAAGAGGCTCCTACGAGCAGTACTTC. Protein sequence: CASSFSRGSYEQYF.